This TCR beta chain was identified in a study of cytomegalovirus exposure and HLA in healthy donors. The study ran its PCR with 60 Vbeta and 13 Jbeta primers. Assay used: immunoSEQ multiplex PCR; TCRdb lists only in-frame clones, some missing. Of under 200,000 clones listed, over 70% are singletons. Study results and caveats: Sequencing depth across donors, presence/absence analyses assumed, was roughly uniform.

To note about this clone: Its target is unknown.

This TCR was recovered from a woman aged 45-59 years in good health and CMV-seropositive. The material sequenced was PBMCs.

DNA of the CDR3: TGTGCCAGCAGCACCGGGACAGTGAAGGGCACTGAAGCTTTCTTT. Translating gives CASSTGTVKGTEAFF. This chain uses TRBV9 with TRBJ1-1, with 7 bases matching TRBD1. V was pared by 4 bases and J by 4 bases, with 10 bases of the junction left unmatched. The germline gives CDR1 SGDLS, CDR2 YYNGEE. The CDR3 sequence is 15 residues long.